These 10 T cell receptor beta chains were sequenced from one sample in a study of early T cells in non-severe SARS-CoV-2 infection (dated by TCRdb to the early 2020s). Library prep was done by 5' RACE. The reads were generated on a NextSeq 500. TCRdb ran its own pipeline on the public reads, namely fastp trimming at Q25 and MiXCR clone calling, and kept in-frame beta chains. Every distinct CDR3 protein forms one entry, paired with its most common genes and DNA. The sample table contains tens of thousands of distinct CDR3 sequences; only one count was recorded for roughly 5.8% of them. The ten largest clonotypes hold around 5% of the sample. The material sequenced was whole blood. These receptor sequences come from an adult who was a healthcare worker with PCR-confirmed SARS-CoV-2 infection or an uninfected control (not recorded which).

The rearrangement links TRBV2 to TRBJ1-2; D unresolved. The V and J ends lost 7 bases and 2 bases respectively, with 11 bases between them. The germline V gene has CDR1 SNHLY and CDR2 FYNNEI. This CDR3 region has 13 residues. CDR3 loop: CASTRQPNYGYTF. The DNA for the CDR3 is TGTGCCAGCACCCGGCAGCCCAACTATGGCTACACCTTC.

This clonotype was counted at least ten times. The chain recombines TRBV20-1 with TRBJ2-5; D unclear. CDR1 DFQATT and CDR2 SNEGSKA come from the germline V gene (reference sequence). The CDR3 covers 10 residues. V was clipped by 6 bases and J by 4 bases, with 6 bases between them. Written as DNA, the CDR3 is TGCAGTGCCGTACTAGAGACCCAGTACTTC. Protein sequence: CSAVLETQYF.

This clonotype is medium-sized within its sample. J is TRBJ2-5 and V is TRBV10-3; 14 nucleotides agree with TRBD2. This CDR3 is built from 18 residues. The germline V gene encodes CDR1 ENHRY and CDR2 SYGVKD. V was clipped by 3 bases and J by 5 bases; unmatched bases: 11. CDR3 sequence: CAISDTGTSGSSEETQYF. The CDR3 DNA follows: TGTGCCATCAGTGACACCGGGACTAGCGGGAGCTCAGAGGAGACCCAGTACTTC.

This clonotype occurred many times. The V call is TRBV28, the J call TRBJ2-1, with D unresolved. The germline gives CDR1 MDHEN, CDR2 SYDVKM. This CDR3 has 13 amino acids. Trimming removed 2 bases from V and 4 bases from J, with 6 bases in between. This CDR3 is CASSLGRYNEQFF. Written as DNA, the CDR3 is TGTGCCAGCAGTTTAGGCCGATACAATGAGCAGTTCTTC.

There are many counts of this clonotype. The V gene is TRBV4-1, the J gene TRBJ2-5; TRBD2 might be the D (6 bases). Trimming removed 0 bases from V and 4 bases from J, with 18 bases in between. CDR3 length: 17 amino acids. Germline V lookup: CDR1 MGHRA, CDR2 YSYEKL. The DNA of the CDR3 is TGCGCCAGCAGCCAAGATATGGGGGGAGGTCGGCGAGAGACCCAGTACTTC. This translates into CASSQDMGGGRRETQYF.

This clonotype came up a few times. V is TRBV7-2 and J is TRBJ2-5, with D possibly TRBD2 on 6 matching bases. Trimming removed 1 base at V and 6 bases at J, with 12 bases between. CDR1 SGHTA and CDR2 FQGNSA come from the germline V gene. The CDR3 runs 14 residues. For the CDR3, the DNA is TGTGCCAGCAGCTTAGTGCGGGGATTGAAGACCCAGTACTTC. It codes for CASSLVRGLKTQYF.

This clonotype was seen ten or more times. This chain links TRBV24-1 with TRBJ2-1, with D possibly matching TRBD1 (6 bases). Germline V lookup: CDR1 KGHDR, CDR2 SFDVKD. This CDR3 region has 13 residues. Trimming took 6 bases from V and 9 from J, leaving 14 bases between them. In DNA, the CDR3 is TGTGCCACCAGTCTACAGGGTGTCGGTGAGCAGTTCTTC. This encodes CATSLQGVGEQFF.

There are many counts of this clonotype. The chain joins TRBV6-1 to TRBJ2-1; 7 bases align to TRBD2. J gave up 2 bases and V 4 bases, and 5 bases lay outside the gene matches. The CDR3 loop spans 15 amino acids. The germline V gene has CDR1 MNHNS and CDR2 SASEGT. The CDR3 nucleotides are TGTGCCAGCAGTGGGCGGGAGACGGCCTACAATGAGCAGTTCTTC. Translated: CASSGRETAYNEQFF.

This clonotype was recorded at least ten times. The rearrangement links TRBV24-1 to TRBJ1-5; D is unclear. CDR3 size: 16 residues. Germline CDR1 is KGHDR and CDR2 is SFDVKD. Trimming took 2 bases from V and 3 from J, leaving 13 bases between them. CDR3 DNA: TGTGCCACCAGTGATTCGAGGACTGGGAACAATCAGCCCCAGCATTTT. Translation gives CATSDSRTGNNQPQHF.

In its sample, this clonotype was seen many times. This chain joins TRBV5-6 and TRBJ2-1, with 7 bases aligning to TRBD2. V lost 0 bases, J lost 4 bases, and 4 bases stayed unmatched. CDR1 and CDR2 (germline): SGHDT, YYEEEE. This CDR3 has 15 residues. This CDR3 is CASSLGGGLYNEQFF. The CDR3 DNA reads TGTGCCAGCAGCTTGGGGGGAGGGCTGTACAATGAGCAGTTCTTC.